This T cell receptor beta chain was captured by sequencing in a study of blood T cells in healthy people across ages. The wider study: Capturing about one barcoded beta molecule per two T cells was achieved by template switching. The study's findings and limits: Per million T cells, the diversity of TCR beta decreased roughly linearly as age advanced. No conclusive comparison of naive versus antigen-experienced cells was possible with unsorted PBMCs.

As regards this clonotype: Its antigen remains unidentified.

The germline CDR1 and CDR2 sequences are MNHEY and SVGAGI. The CDR3 contains 13 residues. Trimming removed 1 base from V and 10 bases from J, with 11 bases in between. A minimum of 6.5 million PBMCs was isolated per sample. A sample-barcoded 5' primer and a J-beta primer mix were used in a second PCR of roughly 6 to 12 cycles. MiXCR was run by TCRdb on the 5' RACE reads, yielding one entry per CDR3 protein. The repertoire holds about 1.4 million distinct CDR3 sequences, with around 55% as singletons. Material: blood. This receptor was identified in a man younger than 35 in good health. The chain has TRBV6-5 and TRBJ2-1; a possible D gene is TRBD1 (5 bases). CDR3 region: CASSYLGVDEQFF. In nucleotides, the CDR3 is TGTGCCAGCAGTTACTTAGGGGTGGACGAGCAGTTCTTC.